The 3 T cell receptor beta chains below were found in one sample sequenced in a study of blood T cells in healthy people across ages. Then a second PCR, running about 7 to 11 cycles, was carried out with a sample-barcoded 5' primer and a J-beta primer mix. One entry per CDR3 protein, called by TCRdb with MiXCR from the 5' RACE reads. In the table there are under 750,000 distinct CDR3 sequences, more than 45% of which are singletons. Sequencing was done on a sample of blood. The source is an older man in good health.

The chain combines TRBV7-2 with TRBJ2-7; 8 positions match TRBD2. Germline lookup yields CDR1 SGHTA and CDR2 FQGNSA. With 5 bases clipped from V and 3 bases from J, the junction kept 6 bases outside the gene matches. The length of the CDR3 is 14 residues. The CDR3 DNA follows: TGTGCCAGCAGCCCCTCAGCGGGAGACTACGAGCAGTACTTC. This gives the protein CASSPSAGDYEQYF.

This chain connects TRBV5-5 to TRBJ1-1; 11 positions match TRBD1. V was pared by 6 bases and J by 0 bases, with 4 bases of the junction left unmatched. The CDR3 is made up of 15 amino acids. Germline-derived CDR1 and CDR2 are SGHKS and YYEKEE (reference sequence). CDR3 in amino acids: CASTGTGGMNTEAFF. CDR3 nucleotides: TGTGCCAGCACCGGGACAGGGGGAATGAACACTGAAGCTTTCTTT.

This sequence joins TRBV29-1 and TRBJ2-5; 8 bases line up with TRBD1. The CDR3 length is 14 residues. Germline loops: CDR1 SQVTM, CDR2 ANQGSEA. Unmatched junction bases numbered 18, after V lost 7 bases and J lost 11 bases. CDR3 DNA sequence: TGCAGCGGTTCAATTGGACAGGGATACTATGAGCAGTACTTC. This encodes CSGSIGQGYYEQYF.